These T cell receptor beta chains were read from a single sample in a study of cytomegalovirus exposure and HLA in healthy donors. Generated by immunoSEQ multiplex PCR, the TCRdb table keeps only in-frame clones and is missing some. The sample lists around 150,000 clones, under 75% seen once, with roughly 7.1% in the top ten. The specimen was PBMCs. These receptors were collected from a man between 40 and 49 years old in good health and CMV-seropositive. CDR3s include the opening cysteine and the closing phenylalanine or tryptophan. D genes are given only for firm matches. Expanded clones get a size class; other rows say once, few or many, or leave the size out.

TRBD1 TRBJ2-1 - TRBV7-9 TGTGCCAGCAGTCGGACAGGGCCCGGCGAGCAGTTCTTC CASSRTGPGEQFF
TRBD2 TRBJ2-3 - TRBV2 TGTGCCAGCAGTGCCCCTCCAGCGGGGGGACCCACAGATACGCAGTATTTT CASSAPPAGGPTDTQYF
- TRBJ2-5 - TRBV14 TGTGCCAGCAGCCCCCCCAATTGGACTGGAAAAGAGACCCAGTACTTC CASSPPNWTGKETQYF
- TRBJ2-2 - TRBV5-1 TGCGCCAGCGATTTCGGACACTCCACCGGGGAGCTGTTTTTT CASDFGHSTGELFF
- TRBJ1-2 - TRBV7-9 TGTGCCAGCAGCCCCTCGGGGTGGGACTATGGCTACACCTTC CASSPSGWDYGYTF
- TRBJ2-7 once TRBV6-1 TGTGCCAGCAGGGGGGAGGAGCCGCCCTACGAGCAGTACTTC CASRGEEPPYEQYF
- TRBJ2-1 once TRBV4-3 TGCGCCAGCAGCCAAGATCGCCGGCAGGGCAATGAGCAGTTCTTC CASSQDRRQGNEQFF
- TRBJ2-7 - TRBV7-8 TGTGCCAGCAGCCTAGGCCGAATGACAAGCTCCTACGAGCAGTACTTC CASSLGRMTSSYEQYF
- TRBJ2-5 - TRBV5-1 TGCGCCAGCAGCTCCGAAAACGCGCAAGAGACCCAGTACTTC CASSSENAQETQYF
TRBD1 TRBJ1-3 - TRBV7-2 TGTGCCAGCAGCGCGACAGGGGAAGGAAACACCATATATTTT CASSATGEGNTIYF
- TRBJ2-2 - TRBV9 TGTGCCAGCAGCGTAGCATTCCGAGCCAGGGATGGCGGGGAGCTGTTTTTT CASSVAFRARDGGELFF
- TRBJ2-7 - TRBV7-9 TGTGCCAGCAGCTTGGGGCAGGTCACCTACGAGCAGTACTTC CASSLGQVTYEQYF
TRBD2 TRBJ2-5 - TRBV2 TGTGCCAGCAGCGGCGCTCTAGCGGGGGGGCCAGAGACCCAGTACTTC CASSGALAGGPETQYF
- TRBJ2-7 - TRBV6-1 TGTGCCAGCAGTGAAGCCGCGGCGAGGCCCTACGAGCAGTACTTC CASSEAAARPYEQYF
TRBD1 TRBJ2-5 - TRBV2 TGTGCCGGATCGTGGGACAGGGTAACCCAGTACTTC CAGSWDRVTQYF
- TRBJ2-7 - TRBV5-8 TGTGCCAGCACCACTTGGACGGGGAAAAGCGAGCAGTACTTC CASTTWTGKSEQYF
- TRBJ1-6 - TRBV2 TGTGCCAGCAGTGAGAGCGAAAGCAATTCACCCCTCCACTTT CASSESESNSPLHF
TRBD1 TRBJ1-2 - TRBV2 TGTGCCAGCAGTCCCGGGACAGGGGGCGCCGGATATGGCTACACCTTC CASSPGTGGAGYGYTF
- TRBJ1-2 - TRBV6-5 TGTGCCAGCACGGGGGGAGGGGACTATGGCTACACCTTC CASTGGGDYGYTF